The rows below give T cell receptor beta chains drawn from one sample of a study of blood T cell repertoires in COVID-19. Profiling relied on immunoSEQ multiplex PCR, and the TCRdb table lists in-frame clones only, not all of them. This table holds more than 85,000 clones, about 88% found once. Sample: peripheral blood. These receptors were obtained from an older woman with acute or convalescent COVID-19. The CDR3 runs from the conserved cysteine through the conserved F or W. The size of a clone is reported for some rows only, either as once, few or many, or as a class for expanded clones.

abundance,j_gene,v_gene,CDR3aa
.,TRBJ1-6,TRBV28,CASSSGNDSPLHF
once,TRBJ1-1,TRBV4-2,CASSRDRGPTEAFF
.,TRBJ2-1,TRBV6-5,CASSFPGQGATEQFF
.,TRBJ2-7,TRBV7-2,CASSFGVRGSYEQYF
.,TRBJ2-7,TRBV28,CASKEDPDEQYF
once,TRBJ1-1,TRBV19,CASSTDEAIGTEAFF
few,TRBJ2-3,TRBV7-9,CASSPTGGRTDTQYF
.,TRBJ2-1,TRBV28,CASSFGTGGAYNEQFF
few,TRBJ2-5,TRBV7-3,CASSPGTSGAQETQYF
.,TRBJ1-5,TRBV28,CASSSGTVQPQHF
.,TRBJ1-4,TRBV20-1,CSASPRGEKLFF
few,TRBJ2-1,TRBV4-1,CASSRIQGNEQFF
.,TRBJ2-7,TRBV7-7,CASSPLERGSSYEQYF
.,TRBJ2-1,TRBV4-3,CASSQGGLGYNEQFF
.,TRBJ2-5,TRBV10-3,CAISGQPQETQYF
.,TRBJ1-3,TRBV6-1,CASSGGQGTAAGNTIYF
.,TRBJ2-2,TRBV13,CASSFRGGSGGNTGELFF
.,TRBJ1-1,TRBV11-2,CASSLTHGNTEAFF
.,TRBJ1-6,TRBV11-2,CASSLGNRGNSPLHF
.,TRBJ2-3,TRBV15,CATSRDRGGTDTQYF
once,TRBJ2-2,TRBV13,CASSQGTSGGADTGELFF
.,TRBJ1-6,TRBV6-6,CASSLEVDNSPLHF
.,TRBJ1-5,TRBV4-3,CASSQDDRAVQPQHF
few,TRBJ2-6,TRBV7-2,CASSLQGAGANVLTF
once,TRBJ2-1,TRBV30,CAWTTLAGGYNEQFF
.,TRBJ1-5,TRBV12-1,CASSFRGYSNQPQHF
.,TRBJ2-7,TRBV5-1,CASSSAGTALEQYF
.,TRBJ1-5,TRBV7-9,CASSLNTGGNQPQHF
.,TRBJ2-1,TRBV28,CATQLLAGAGHEQFF
.,TRBJ2-1,TRBV2,CASSTSGGYNEQFF
.,TRBJ1-1,TRBV29-1,CSVGGRNTEAFF
.,TRBJ1-3,TRBV10-3,CATRGGSGNTIYF
.,TRBJ1-1,TRBV10-3,CAISPTGGRMNTEAFF
.,TRBJ1-2,TRBV12-3/TRBV12-4,CASKRDRVEGYTF
.,TRBJ1-2,TRBV3-1/TRBV3-2,CASSQREVDYGYTF